The 17 T cell receptor beta chains reported below all come from one sample, sequenced in a study of graft-versus-host responses after intestinal transplantation. Antigen specificity for these receptors is unknown. Produced via immunoSEQ multiplex PCR; TCRdb's table is partial and in-frame only. The sample holds some 90,000 clones, around 93% seen once. The sequencing here drew on unstimulated CD8+ T cells sorted from spleen or lymph node cells, taken before transplant. The receptor source for this set is a human donor who was the organ donor for an intestinal transplant.

The chain recombines TRBV13 with TRBJ2-7, with 13 bases matching TRBD2. The CDR3 runs to 18 residues. CDR1 and CDR2 (germline): PRHDT, FYEKMQ (reference sequence). The ends lost 4 bases at V and 3 bases at J; junction bases unmatched: 12. The CDR3 loop is CASSSTNFGTSGVYEQYF. CDR3 nucleotides: TGTGCCAGCAGCTCAACAAACTTTGGGACTAGCGGGGTCTACGAGCAGTACTTC.

The chain uses TRBV9 and TRBJ1-2; no clear D gene. CDR1 is SGDLS and CDR2 is YYNGEE in the germline V gene. The germline V and J ends were trimmed by 1 base and 3 bases, with 10 bases remaining between them. The CDR3 is 14 residues long. CDR3 in amino acids: CASSVLPGYYGYTF. Written as DNA, the CDR3 is TGTGCCAGCAGCGTACTCCCGGGTTACTATGGCTACACCTTC.

The chain links TRBV28 to TRBJ2-2, with a tentative D call TRBD1 (6 bases). This CDR3 comprises 15 residues. Germline CDR1 MDHEN, CDR2 SYDVKM. Trimming pared 2 bases from V and 5 bases from J, leaving 12 bases between. CDR3 DNA sequence: TGTGCCAGCAGTTTAATCAGGGGCGTAACCGGGGAGCTGTTTTTT. This gives the protein CASSLIRGVTGELFF.

The chain employs TRBV30 and TRBJ2-7, with TRBD1 matching 7 bases. The CDR3 is 15 residues long. The ends lost 0 bases at V and 5 bases at J; junction bases unmatched: 10. Germline V gene data show CDR1 as GTSNPN and CDR2 as SVGIG (reference sequence). The CDR3 bases are TGTGCCTGGAGTGTACTGCCCAGGGGGTTCGACGAGCAGTACTTC. Protein sequence: CAWSVLPRGFDEQYF.

This clone was seen once. This chain connects TRBV7-9 to TRBJ1-4, with TRBD1 as a possible D gene (6 bases). V shed 5 bases and J shed 4 bases, with 8 bases lying between them. Germline CDR1 is SEHNR and CDR2 is FQNEAQ (reference sequence). The CDR3 runs 13 residues. The CDR3 region is CASSGTNNEKLFF. DNA for the CDR3: TGTGCCAGCAGCGGGACAAATAATGAAAAACTGTTTTTT.

V and J are TRBV7-9 and TRBJ2-7; D may be TRBD2 (6 bases). This CDR3 has 19 amino acids. Germline lookup yields CDR1 SEHNR and CDR2 FQNEAQ (reference sequence). Trimming pared 2 bases from V and 0 bases from J, leaving 23 bases between. The CDR3 nucleotides read TGTGCCAGCAGCTTAAGTCCGGGAGCTTGGGGCAGATTCTCCTACGAGCAGTACTTC. This encodes CASSLSPGAWGRFSYEQYF.

This clone was detected a few times. The chain uses TRBV10-3 and TRBJ2-1; 7 bases match TRBD2. V dropped 5 bases and J dropped 10; count of bases not matched to a gene: 5. CDR1 and CDR2 from the germline V gene are ENHRY and SYGVKD. The length of the CDR3 is 12 residues. This chain's CDR3 is CAISWTSYEQFF. The CDR3, as DNA: TGTGCCATCAGTTGGACTAGTTACGAGCAGTTCTTC.

CDR3 sequence: CASSETGVPFSGANVLTF. CDR3 DNA: TGTGCCAGCAGCGAGACAGGGGTCCCCTTCTCTGGGGCCAACGTCCTGACTTTC. The J gene is TRBJ2-6, the V gene TRBV28; 8 positions agree with TRBD1. The ends lost 6 bases at V and 0 bases at J; junction bases unmatched: 10. This CDR3 region has 18 residues. Germline V gene sequence: CDR1 MDHEN, CDR2 SYDVKM.

This clone turned up a few times. The gene calls are TRBV7-9 and TRBJ1-2; D call uncertain. The germline CDR1 and CDR2 sequences are SEHNR and FQNEAQ (reference sequence). V gave up 4 bases and J gave up 4 bases, with 13 bases separating them. CDR3 length: 14 residues. CDR3 DNA sequence: TGTGCCAGCAGCTCCCTGAACAACGCCTATGGCTACACCTTC. Encoded protein: CASSSLNNAYGYTF.

V is TRBV19 and J is TRBJ1-2, with D perhaps TRBD1 (5 bases). V lost 6 bases and J lost 3, with 8 bases in between. Germline CDR1 is LNHDA and CDR2 is SQIVND (reference sequence). The CDR3 consists of 12 residues. This chain's CDR3 is CASRATDYGYTF. The CDR3, as DNA: TGTGCCAGTAGGGCGACAGACTATGGCTACACCTTC.

V usage is TRBV27 and J usage is TRBJ2-1; 16 positions agree with TRBD2. This CDR3 has 20 residues. CDR1 is MNHEY and CDR2 is SMNVEV in the germline V gene (reference sequence). The ends lost 0 bases at V and 8 bases at J; junction bases unmatched: 13. Here the CDR3 DNA reads TGTGCCAGCAGTTTATCTGGGACTAGCGGGGGGGCCTCTCCTTTTGATGAGCAGTTCTTC. Translating it yields CASSLSGTSGGASPFDEQFF.

The chain has TRBV27 and TRBJ1-5; the D gene is possibly TRBD1 (6 bases). Per germline, CDR1 MNHEY and CDR2 SMNVEV (reference sequence). The CDR3 totals 14 residues. V lost 4 bases to trimming and J lost 5 bases, with 12 bases between them. This chain's CDR3 is CASSYTGKHQPQHF. Here the CDR3 DNA reads TGTGCCAGCAGTTATACAGGGAAACATCAGCCCCAGCATTTT.

V usage is TRBV7-9 and J usage is TRBJ1-2; 12 nucleotides agree with TRBD1. Losses at the gene ends were 6 bases for V and 7 bases for J; bases not matched to a gene: 6. The CDR3 has 14 amino acids. Germline V gene data show CDR1 as SEHNR and CDR2 as FQNEAQ (reference sequence). The CDR3 sequence is CASSRDRGQLGYTF. DNA of the CDR3: TGTGCCAGCAGTCGGGACAGGGGGCAACTTGGCTACACCTTC.

This chain links TRBV7-9 with TRBJ2-7; the D gene is possibly TRBD2 (7 bases). CDR1 is SEHNR, CDR2 FQNEAQ, per germline (reference sequence). With 5 bases removed from V and 2 bases from J, the gap between germline ends came to 13 bases. The CDR3 contains 14 residues. The CDR3 coding sequence is TGTGCCAGCAGCCCTACCGGGGGGCCCTACGAGCAGTACTTC. Encoded protein: CASSPTGGPYEQYF.

The rearrangement uses TRBV4-3 and TRBJ1-2, with TRBD1 matching 9 bases. V was pared by 6 bases and J by 6 bases, with 5 bases of the junction left unmatched. The CDR3 contains 13 residues. The germline V gene encodes CDR1 LGHNA and CDR2 YSLEER. CDR3 amino acids: CASSLDRGHGYTF. The CDR3, as DNA: TGCGCCAGCAGTCTGGACAGGGGCCATGGCTACACCTTC.

The rearrangement joins TRBV6-1 to TRBJ2-1, with 8 bases matching TRBD2. The CDR3 is made up of 15 amino acids. CDR1 is MNHNS, CDR2 SASEGT, per germline. The J segment lost 8 bases and the V segment lost 2 bases, leaving 8 bases of the junction unmatched. CDR3 in amino acids: CASSELAGGMDEQFF. Here the CDR3 DNA reads TGTGCCAGCAGTGAACTCGCGGGGGGCATGGATGAGCAGTTCTTC.

The V call is TRBV4-1, the J call TRBJ1-1; a weak D match, TRBD1 (5 bases). This CDR3 is built from 18 residues. Looked up from germline, CDR1 is MGHRA and CDR2 is YSYEKL. V lost 4 bases and J lost 1, with 22 bases in between. The CDR3, as DNA: TGCGCCAGCAGCCTGCCCGGGGAGGTGGGGGGAAGGAACACTGAAGCTTTCTTT. It codes for CASSLPGEVGGRNTEAFF.